Presented here are 19 T cell receptor beta chains from one specimen sequenced in a study of control samples from healthy donors and cancer patients (dated by TCRdb to between 2020 and 2021). The library relied on the immunoSEQ multiplex PCR assay. TCRdb took over this immuneACCESS table, retaining in-frame rearrangements with V and J assigned. Such tables are incomplete; in checked studies, under half of the missing clones stem from an unresolved V gene, and the remainder is unexplained. This sample comprises 140,000 to 150,000 clones, 93% of them detected only once. Together, the top ten hold almost 6% of the sample. Sample: blood. Receptor source: a man younger than 30 in good health.

This chain uses TRBV27 with TRBJ1-5; the D gene is possibly TRBD1 (5 bases). V lost 6 bases and J 0 bases, leaving 18 bases between the germline ends. Germline-derived CDR1 and CDR2 are MNHEY and SMNVEV (reference sequence). The CDR3 extends over 17 amino acids. The CDR3, as DNA: TGTGCCAGCAGACGCCCCAAACAGGTATATAGCAATCAGCCCCAGCATTTT. Translation gives CASRRPKQVYSNQPQHF.

V is TRBV5-5 and J is TRBJ1-4; D remains unclear. Germline V gene data show CDR1 as SGHKS and CDR2 as YYEKEE (reference sequence). The CDR3 loop spans 13 amino acids. V was clipped by 6 bases and J by 5 bases, with 11 bases between them. CDR3 nucleotides: TGTGCCAGCACTGAGAGACCAAATGAAAAACTGTTTTTT. Residues: CASTERPNEKLFF.

The rearrangement uses TRBV19 and TRBJ2-3; 13 nucleotides agree with TRBD2. The germline V gene encodes CDR1 LNHDA and CDR2 SQIVND (reference sequence). J lost 3 bases, V lost 3 bases, and 3 bases had no gene match. The CDR3 loop spans 16 amino acids. The CDR3: CASSIATSGGTDTQYF. CDR3 coding DNA: TGTGCCAGTAGTATTGCGACTAGCGGGGGGACAGATACGCAGTATTTT.

This clone showed up just once. The genes are TRBV30 and TRBJ1-1; maybe TRBD1 (5 bases). Germline CDR1 and CDR2: GTSNPN and SVGIG (reference sequence). The CDR3 has 15 residues. V shed 0 bases and J shed 5 bases, with 16 bases lying between them. In DNA, the CDR3 is TGTGCCTGGAGTGTCGGGGGGATAGGACAAACTGAAGCTTTCTTT. Protein: CAWSVGGIGQTEAFF.

The sample holds a few counts of this clone. The rearrangement joins TRBV19 to TRBJ1-1; TRBD1 matches at 7 bases. Trimming removed 5 bases from V and 11 bases from J; junction bases left unmatched: 23. CDR3 length equals 17 residues. Germline CDR1 reads LNHDA; CDR2 reads SQIVND (reference sequence). CDR3 DNA sequence: TGTGCCAGTAGTTTTTGGGAACAGGGGTCCTCCCTCGATCCGGCTTTCTTT. It is translated as CASSFWEQGSSLDPAFF. Full variable domain (outside the CDR3, taken from reference TRBV19 and TRBJ1-1): DGGITQSPKYLFRKEGQNVTLSCEQNLNHDAMYWYRQDPGQGLRLIYYSQIVNDFQKGDIAEGYSVSREKKESFPLTVTSAQKNPTAFYLCASSFWEQGSSLDPAFFGQGTRLTVV.

This clone has only one observation. The chain employs TRBV7-2 and TRBJ1-2; TRBD1 might be the D (6 bases). Per germline, CDR1 SGHTA and CDR2 FQGNSA. CDR3 length: 14 residues. The V end lost 5 bases, the J end lost 8 bases, and 18 bases lay between the germline ends. CDR3 bases: TGTGCCAGCAGCGCCTCAGGGTACCAGGGGGGCTACACCTTC. It codes for CASSASGYQGGYTF.

The V and J genes are TRBV4-2 and TRBJ1-2; D not resolved. CDR1 and CDR2 from the germline V gene are LGHNA and YNFKEQ. The CDR3 contains 17 residues. V was clipped by 0 bases and J by 2 bases, with 16 bases between them. This chain's CDR3 is CASSQDHAARENYGYTF. The CDR3 bases are TGTGCCAGCAGCCAAGATCACGCTGCCCGGGAAAACTATGGCTACACCTTC.

The CDR3 bases are TGTGCCAGCAGCCCTTACCTAAGCTCCTACGAGCAGTACTTC. It is translated as CASSPYLSSYEQYF. The chain has TRBV28 and TRBJ2-7, with no clear D. V lost 6 bases and J 0 bases, leaving 12 bases between the germline ends. This CDR3 region has 14 residues. The germline V gene has CDR1 MDHEN and CDR2 SYDVKM.

V is TRBV13 and J is TRBJ2-7, with D perhaps TRBD1 (5 bases). Germline CDR1 and CDR2: PRHDT and FYEKMQ (reference sequence). The CDR3 is 15 amino acids. With 4 bases removed from V and 2 bases from J, the gap between germline ends came to 15 bases. The DNA of the CDR3 is TGTGCCAGCAGCTCACAGGTTGGCACCCCCTACGAGCAGTACTTC. Its protein product is CASSSQVGTPYEQYF.

J is TRBJ2-3 and V is TRBV7-9; no reliable D call. The CDR3 runs to 16 residues. With 3 bases removed from V and 0 bases from J, the gap between germline ends came to 13 bases. Germline CDR1 reads SEHNR; CDR2 reads FQNEAQ (reference sequence). This chain's CDR3 is CASSLDVRSSTDTQYF. In DNA form, the CDR3 reads TGTGCCAGCAGCTTGGACGTACGTTCTAGCACAGATACGCAGTATTTT.

This chain uses TRBV27 with TRBJ2-7; 10 nucleotides line up with TRBD2. CDR1 is MNHEY, CDR2 SMNVEV, per germline (reference sequence). Trimming took 6 bases from V and 3 from J; bases not matched to a gene: 11. This CDR3 region has 16 residues. CDR3 region: CASSPRGTSGIYEQYF. The CDR3, as DNA: TGTGCCAGCAGCCCAAGAGGTACTAGCGGGATCTACGAGCAGTACTTC.

The chain employs TRBV24-1 and TRBJ1-1; D is possibly TRBD1 (6 bases). Germline values: CDR1 KGHDR, CDR2 SFDVKD. Deletions cut 3 bases from V and 11 bases from J, with 30 bases between. CDR3 length equals 18 residues. This chain's CDR3 is CATSDPDSLHPVVSMAFF. In nucleotides, the CDR3 is TGTGCCACCAGTGATCCGGACAGCCTACACCCTGTGGTAAGTATGGCTTTCTTT.

The rearrangement links TRBV6-6 to TRBJ1-2; weak D call: TRBD1 (5 bases). In germline, CDR1 is MNHNY, CDR2 SVGAGI (reference sequence). The CDR3 consists of 15 residues. V was trimmed by 5 bases and J by 0 bases, leaving 13 bases between them. The CDR3 protein is CASSPGTAANYGYTF. Written as DNA, the CDR3 is TGTGCCAGCAGTCCGGGGACGGCAGCTAACTATGGCTACACCTTC.

J is TRBJ2-1 and V is TRBV10-1; possibly TRBD1 for D (5 bases). CDR3 length: 14 residues. Deletions cut 5 bases from V and 7 bases from J, with 15 bases between. The germline V gene encodes CDR1 WNHNN and CDR2 SYGVQD (reference sequence). The CDR3 protein is CASSRVPGRNEQFF. The CDR3 bases are TGCGCCAGCAGTAGGGTTCCAGGGCGAAATGAGCAGTTCTTC.

The V call is TRBV4-1, the J call TRBJ1-5; the match to TRBD1 covers 9 bases. Germline-derived CDR1 and CDR2 are MGHRA and YSYEKL. V shed 0 bases, J shed 4 bases, and the junction held 7 bases outside the gene matches. The CDR3 length is 17 residues. The CDR3 DNA is TGCGCCAGCAGCCAAGAGGGACAGGGCCCCGTAAATCAGCCCCAGCATTTT. Translated: CASSQEGQGPVNQPQHF.

This rearrangement joins TRBV3-1 (or the pseudogene TRBV3-2) to TRBJ2-5, with 13 nucleotides matching TRBD2. The junction had 13 bases not matched to a gene; V was cut back by 0 bases and J by 6 bases. The CDR3 sequence is 19 residues long. Per the germline V gene, CDR1 is LGHDT and CDR2 is YNNKEL (reference sequence). The CDR3 DNA reads as TGTGCCAGCAGCCAAGAGGCTACTAGCGGGAGGGGGGCGCTAAAGACCCAGTACTTC. It encodes CASSQEATSGRGALKTQYF.

This sequence joins TRBV3-1 (or the pseudogene TRBV3-2) and TRBJ2-6, with D uncertain. Germline values: CDR1 LGHDT, CDR2 YNNKEL (reference sequence). This CDR3 has 14 residues. Trimming took off 4 bases at V and 3 bases at J, with 7 bases between the two ends. The CDR3 is CASSRKGGANVLTF. CDR3 coding DNA: TGTGCCAGCAGCCGAAAAGGTGGGGCCAACGTCCTGACTTTC.

Here the CDR3 DNA reads TGTGCCAGCAGCTTAAACAGGGGAGGCGCGAACACCGGGGAGCTGTTTTTT. Protein product: CASSLNRGGANTGELFF. The chain joins TRBV2 to TRBJ2-2; maybe TRBD1 (7 bases). The CDR3 sequence is 17 residues long. V was cut by 6 bases and J by 0 bases, with 17 bases left in between. Germline V gene sequence: CDR1 SNHLY, CDR2 FYNNEI.

This rearrangement joins TRBV30 to TRBJ2-6; 7 bases are shared with TRBD1. CDR3 length: 14 amino acids. The ends lost 4 bases at V and 4 bases at J; junction bases unmatched: 4. Germline V lookup: CDR1 GTSNPN, CDR2 SVGIG (reference sequence). The CDR3: CAWTKGAGANVLTF. CDR3 sequence (DNA): TGTGCCTGGACGAAGGGGGCCGGGGCCAACGTCCTGACTTTC.